Ten or more counts support the clone carrying this T cell receptor beta chain. What it binds is unknown. This record belongs to a study of blood T cells in healthy people across ages. Using a J-beta primer mix together with a sample-barcoded 5' primer, a second PCR was run for about 6 to 12 cycles. With 12 random nucleotides, a template-switch adaptor tagged each individual cDNA molecule. TCRdb used MiXCR to reprocess the 5' RACE reads, holding one entry per CDR3 protein. Of some 790,000 distinct CDR3 sequences in the sample, about 30% are singletons; the top ten hold 15% to 20%. Unmatched junction bases numbered 2, after V lost 2 bases and J lost 4 bases. The germline V gene has CDR1 MNHNS and CDR2 SASEGT. The CDR3 length is 15 residues. Study findings and constraints: The diversity estimates, figures obtained from one million T cells, were considered underestimates. Observed TCR beta diversity showed a strong correlation with the percentage of naive T cells as measured by flow cytometry.

Each donor had about 9.6 milliliters of peripheral blood drawn. The origin of this receptor is a woman older than 75 in good health. What was sequenced was blood. V is TRBV6-1 and J is TRBJ2-1; TRBD2 aligns across 10 bases. Here the CDR3 DNA reads TGTGCCAGCAGTGAAACTAGCGGGGCGTACAATGAGCAGTTCTTC. The encoded protein is CASSETSGAYNEQFF.